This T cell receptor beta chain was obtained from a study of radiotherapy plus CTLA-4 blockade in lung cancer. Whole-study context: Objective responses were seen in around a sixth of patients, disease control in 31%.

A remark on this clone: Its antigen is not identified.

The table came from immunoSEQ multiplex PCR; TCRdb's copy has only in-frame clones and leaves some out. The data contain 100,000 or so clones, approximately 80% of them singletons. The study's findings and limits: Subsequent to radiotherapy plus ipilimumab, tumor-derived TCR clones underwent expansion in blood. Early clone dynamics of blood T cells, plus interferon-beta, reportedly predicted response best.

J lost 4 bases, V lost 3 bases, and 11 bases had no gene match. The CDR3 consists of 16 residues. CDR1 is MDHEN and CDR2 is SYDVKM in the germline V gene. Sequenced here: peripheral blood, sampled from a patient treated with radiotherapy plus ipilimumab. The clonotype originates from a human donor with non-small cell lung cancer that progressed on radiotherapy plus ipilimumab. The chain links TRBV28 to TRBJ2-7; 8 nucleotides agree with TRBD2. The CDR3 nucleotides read TGTGCCAGCAGTTTTTCGACCGGGACTAGGCTTTACGAGCAGTACTTC. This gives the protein CASSFSTGTRLYEQYF.